This TCR beta chain was identified during a study of blood T cell repertoires in COVID-19. As for the study in general: Acute and convalescent COVID-19 samples came from the United States, Italy and Spain. Sample material is recorded as cDNA or gDNA derived from T cells, B-cell-depleted T cells, or PBMCs.

The table lists this clone with a count of one. Profiling relied on immunoSEQ multiplex PCR, and the TCRdb table lists in-frame clones only, not all of them. There are tens of thousands of clones in the sample; almost 85% occur only once, and roughly 3.2% lies in the top ten. The V end lost 0 bases, the J end lost 4 bases, and 19 bases lay between the germline ends. CDR1 LNHNV and CDR2 YYDKDF come from the germline V gene (reference sequence). The CDR3 has 18 amino acids. Material: peripheral blood. The chain carries TRBV15 and TRBJ1-3; D call uncertain. The TCR comes from a man aged 55 to 70 with acute or convalescent COVID-19. In nucleotides, the CDR3 is TGTGCCACCAGCAGAGATTATAGTGGGTCACTACCGGGAAACACCATATATTTT. As protein: CATSRDYSGSLPGNTIYF.